Below, 23 T cell receptor beta chains from the same sample are listed, as sequenced in a study of blood T cell repertoires in COVID-19. TCRdb keeps only in-frame clones here, not all; method: immunoSEQ multiplex PCR. The table records more than 90,000 clones, around 80% of them present only once. Sequenced: peripheral blood. The receptors here all came from a human donor in a cohort sampled during active COVID-19.

The chain has TRBV3-1 (or the pseudogene TRBV3-2) and TRBJ2-7; TRBD1 agrees at 9 bases. The V segment lost 7 bases and the J segment 1 base; nucleotides outside the gene matches: 5. This CDR3 spans 14 amino acids. Germline lookup yields CDR1 LGHDT and CDR2 YNNKEL (reference sequence). In nucleotides, the CDR3 is TGTGCCAGCACCCCCGGGACAGGGTCCTACGAGCAGTACTTC. This translates into CASTPGTGSYEQYF.

This chain links TRBV5-6 with TRBJ2-7; 12 bases fit TRBD2. CDR1 SGHDT and CDR2 YYEEEE come from the germline V gene. The ends lost 4 bases at V and 2 bases at J; junction bases unmatched: 7. This CDR3 is 16 amino acids long. The CDR3 region is CASSAMTSGSTYEQYF. The CDR3 nucleotides read TGTGCCAGCAGCGCAATGACTAGCGGGAGTACCTACGAGCAGTACTTC.

This sequence joins TRBV5-1 and TRBJ2-1; 9 bases are shared with TRBD2. The junction had 4 bases not matched to a gene; V was cut back by 4 bases and J by 5 bases. The V gene's germline CDR1 is SGHRS and CDR2 YFSETQ. This CDR3 comprises 14 residues. CDR3 amino acids: CASSAGLANNEQFF. The CDR3 nucleotides read TGCGCCAGCAGCGCGGGACTAGCCAACAATGAGCAGTTCTTC.

The V and J genes are TRBV6-2 or TRBV6-3 and TRBJ1-5, with TRBD1 matching 9 bases. This CDR3 spans 19 amino acids. The germline CDR1 and CDR2 sequences are MNHEY and SVGEGT. V shed 2 bases, J shed 0 bases, and the junction held 11 bases outside the gene matches. CDR3 protein: CASSYRRGQGVYSNQPQHF. The CDR3 coding sequence is TGTGCCAGCAGTTACCGCCGGGGACAGGGAGTTTATAGCAATCAGCCCCAGCATTTT.

The chain recombines TRBV6-4 with TRBJ2-3, with D possibly matching TRBD2 (5 bases). V dropped 3 bases and J dropped 7 bases, with 14 bases sitting between them. CDR3 size: 14 residues. Germline V lookup: CDR1 MRHNA, CDR2 SNTAGT. CDR3 residues: CASSDGEWAHTQYF. Here the CDR3 DNA reads TGTGCCAGCAGTGATGGGGAGTGGGCGCATACGCAGTATTTT.

This chain links TRBV28 with TRBJ1-1; D not certain. The CDR3 is 14 amino acids. The V gene lost 5 bases and the J gene lost 1 base, with 11 bases spanning the gap. CDR1 and CDR2 (germline): MDHEN, SYDVKM. CDR3 in DNA: TGTGCCAGCAGTGCAGCGTATTCGAACACTGAAGCTTTCTTT. Residues: CASSAAYSNTEAFF.

The table lists this clone with a count of one. The gene calls are TRBV6-5 and TRBJ1-1; 8 positions match TRBD1. Looked up from germline, CDR1 is MNHEY and CDR2 is SVGAGI. Trimming at V came to 6 bases and at J to 1 base, leaving 7 bases not matched to a gene. This CDR3 has 15 amino acids. CDR3: CASRTGQGQNTEAFF. The CDR3 nucleotides are TGTGCCAGCAGAACTGGACAGGGACAGAACACTGAAGCTTTCTTT.

This rearrangement joins TRBV3-1 (or the pseudogene TRBV3-2) to TRBJ2-7, with 8 bases aligning to TRBD2. The CDR3 has 14 amino acids. The germline CDR1 and CDR2 sequences are LGHDT and YNNKEL (reference sequence). After removal of 4 bases from V and 4 bases from J, the junction contained 6 bases not matched to a gene. The CDR3 protein is CASSLGRAGYEQYF. The CDR3 bases are TGTGCCAGCAGCCTCGGGAGGGCCGGGTACGAGCAGTACTTC.

This chain connects TRBV10-1 to TRBJ1-1; a weak D match, TRBD1 (6 bases). Trimming shortened V by 6 bases and J by 0 bases, and 8 bases separated the two germline ends. The CDR3 totals 13 residues. Germline CDR1 WNHNN, CDR2 SYGVQD (reference sequence). The CDR3 DNA is TGCGCCAGCAGCAACAGGGTGAACACTGAAGCTTTCTTT. Translated, it gives CASSNRVNTEAFF.

The chain joins TRBV28 to TRBJ2-1; the match to TRBD2 covers 8 bases. Germline V lookup: CDR1 MDHEN, CDR2 SYDVKM. This CDR3 spans 14 amino acids. J gave up 7 bases and V 6 bases, and 8 bases lay outside the gene matches. CDR3 DNA sequence: TGTGCCAGCAGGCCCGGGGGGGCAGTGAATGAGCAGTTCTTC. This codes for CASRPGGAVNEQFF. The complete variable domain, with remaining parts taken from reference TRBV28 and TRBJ2-1, reads DVKVTQSSRYLVKRTGEKVFLECVQDMDHENMFWYRQDPGLGLRLIYFSYDVKMKEKGDIPEGYSVSREKKERFSLILESASTNQTSMYLCASRPGGAVNEQFFGPGTRLTVL.

The rearrangement uses TRBV9 and TRBJ1-1, with 12 bases lining up with TRBD1. Unmatched junction bases numbered 7, after V lost 3 bases and J lost 1 base. The CDR3 contains 17 residues. Germline V gene sequence: CDR1 SGDLS, CDR2 YYNGEE. CDR3 sequence: CASSDEGQGARNTEAFF. The CDR3 nucleotides are TGTGCCAGCAGCGATGAGGGACAGGGGGCTAGGAACACTGAAGCTTTCTTT.

The chain recombines TRBV7-8 with TRBJ2-7; D might be TRBD2 (5 bases). CDR3 length: 15 residues. The germline V and J ends were trimmed by 1 base and 7 bases, with 17 bases remaining between them. Per germline, CDR1 SGHVS and CDR2 FQNEAQ. The CDR3 DNA sequence: TGTGCCAGCAGCTTAGTAGTGGGAGCCTTGGGGGAGCAGTACTTC. It is translated as CASSLVVGALGEQYF.

The chain employs TRBV24-1 and TRBJ2-1, with a possible D match to TRBD1 (6 bases). The CDR3 consists of 14 residues. Germline V gene sequence: CDR1 KGHDR, CDR2 SFDVKD. The V end lost 4 bases, the J end lost 4 bases, and 10 bases lay between the germline ends. CDR3 residues: CATSDNTGYNEQFF. The CDR3 DNA sequence: TGTGCCACCAGTGACAATACAGGGTACAATGAGCAGTTCTTC.

The V call is TRBV18, the J call TRBJ1-2, with a tentative D call TRBD1 (6 bases). Germline V CDR1 and CDR2: KGHSH, LQKENI. CDR3 length: 15 amino acids. V was trimmed by 3 bases and J by 1 base, leaving 12 bases between them. The CDR3 here is CASSPGQTNNYGYTF. CDR3 nucleotide sequence: TGTGCCAGCTCACCCGGACAGACTAATAACTATGGCTACACCTTC.

CDR3 in DNA: TGTGCCAGCAGCTTAGCACTAGCGGGGGGGGGCACAGATACGCAGTATTTT. The encoded protein is CASSLALAGGGTDTQYF. This chain connects TRBV7-2 to TRBJ2-3; 13 nucleotides agree with TRBD2. The CDR3 runs 17 residues. CDR1 is SGHTA and CDR2 is FQGNSA in the germline V gene. V dropped 0 bases and J dropped 1; count of bases not matched to a gene: 1.

The chain recombines TRBV7-9 with TRBJ2-2; unclear D gene. This CDR3 comprises 12 residues. Trimming shortened V by 4 bases and J by 11 bases, and 11 bases separated the two germline ends. Germline V gene lookup returns CDR1 SEHNR and CDR2 FQNEAQ (reference sequence). The chain's CDR3 is CASSSVSRELFF. CDR3 nucleotides: TGTGCCAGCAGCTCCGTTAGTCGAGAGCTGTTTTTT.

The chain's CDR3 is CASSLAAGVNTGELFF. CDR3 bases: TGCGCCAGCAGCTTGGCGGCAGGGGTAAACACCGGGGAGCTGTTTTTT. This rearrangement joins TRBV5-1 to TRBJ2-2; a possible D gene is TRBD1 (6 bases). The CDR3 consists of 16 residues. Germline V CDR1 and CDR2: SGHRS, YFSETQ. V lost 0 bases to trimming and J lost 2 bases, with 11 bases between them.

The V call is TRBV28, the J call TRBJ1-2; 7 bases fit TRBD1. This CDR3 region has 14 residues. Germline CDR1 is MDHEN and CDR2 is SYDVKM. J was trimmed by 2 bases and V by 6 bases; bases with no gene match: 6. CDR3 in amino acids: CASSPDRRNYGYTF. CDR3 in DNA: TGTGCCAGCAGCCCGGACAGGCGGAACTATGGCTACACCTTC.

This chain links TRBV9 with TRBJ2-7; TRBD2 might be the D (7 bases). Germline CDR1 and CDR2: SGDLS and YYNGEE. V was shortened by 6 bases and J by 6 bases, with 25 bases between the two germline ends. The CDR3 covers 16 residues. In DNA, the CDR3 is TGTGCCAGCACCCGTACCCCGGGGGGCGAGACTCCCGAGCAGTACTTC. Protein sequence: CASTRTPGGETPEQYF.

The J gene is TRBJ2-5, the V gene TRBV21-1; the D call of TRBD2 is as the table states it, not checked on the DNA. TRBV21-1 is flagged as a pseudogene. This CDR3 spans 16 amino acids. In nucleotides, the CDR3 is TGTGCCAGCAGCCCTCGGACTAGCGGGAGGCTAGAGACCCAGTACTTC. Translated: CASSPRTSGRLETQYF.

The chain recombines TRBV10-3 with TRBJ2-7, with TRBD1 matching 8 bases. This CDR3 is built from 16 residues. Per the germline V gene, CDR1 is ENHRY and CDR2 is SYGVKD. Trimming at V came to 4 bases and at J to 1 base, leaving 9 bases not matched to a gene. The CDR3 bases are TGTGCCATCAGTGCGGTAGCAGGGGGCGCTTCCTACGAGCAGTACTTC. Translation gives CAISAVAGGASYEQYF.

The chain has TRBV7-2 and TRBJ1-5; D not resolved. V lost 0 bases to trimming and J lost 7 bases, with 7 bases between them. This CDR3 is 13 amino acids long. Germline CDR1 is SGHTA and CDR2 is FQGNSA. For the CDR3, the DNA is TGTGCCAGCAGCTTAGCGGGTAGCCAGCCCCAGCATTTT. Residues: CASSLAGSQPQHF.

In its sample, this clone was seen once. The gene calls are TRBV6-5 and TRBJ2-7; D is possibly TRBD1 (6 bases). The CDR3 extends over 15 amino acids. Trimming removed 10 bases from V and 0 bases from J, with 19 bases in between. In germline, CDR1 is MNHEY, CDR2 SVGAGI. The CDR3 sequence is CATANDRYNSYEQYF. The CDR3 region has the DNA TGTGCCACGGCCAATGACAGGTATAACTCCTACGAGCAGTACTTC.